This T cell receptor beta chain was retrieved from a study of graft-versus-host responses after intestinal transplantation. Study-wide findings and caveats: Some GvH clones appeared in ileal mucosa or blood before recipient bone marrow.

Using immunoSEQ multiplex PCR, the repertoire was profiled, and TCRdb retains in-frame clones only, with some absent. The repertoire holds approximately 15,000 clones, 38% seen once, with over 3% in the top ten. Researchers placed about 200,000 CFSE-labeled responder cells in culture with about 200,000 irradiated, violet-dye-labeled stimulator cells. Sequencing was performed on alloreactive CD8+ T cells from a mixed lymphocyte reaction culture, taken before intestinal transplant. Subset reported: CFSE-low proliferating T cells sorted from approximately 6-day pre-transplant mixed lymphocyte reaction (GvH or HvG direction). This receptor was obtained from a human patient who received an intestinal transplant.

CDR3: CASSGKDEKLFF. CDR3 bases: TGTGCCAGCAGCGGGAAAGACGAAAAACTGTTTTTT. The chain uses TRBV9 and TRBJ1-4; unclear D gene. Germline loops: CDR1 SGDLS, CDR2 YYNGEE. Deletions cut 3 bases from V and 8 bases from J, with 8 bases between. This CDR3 region has 12 residues.